The 8 T cell receptor beta chains listed next were all sequenced from one sample in a study of shared clonotypes between healthy human individuals (TCRdb year 2020). For the CD8 naive samples, CD45RO-negative cells were positively selected for CCR7, yielding a CD45RA+CCR7+ population from which TemRA cells were excluded. The library was prepared using the immunoSEQ multiplex PCR assay. TCRdb provides this immuneACCESS table in a form limited to in-frame rearrangements. Some clones are lacking; in checked studies, under half of them reflect an unresolved V gene, and why the rest are absent is not known. The sample table holds around 2,100,000 clones, of which just under 95% were seen once. The ten largest clones take up less than 1.5% of the sample. The specimen sequenced was naive CD8+ T cells sorted from blood. The cell subset or site label of this sample denotes: CD45RA+CCR7+. The receptors originated from a man aged 18 to 29 in good health.

V usage is TRBV9 and J usage is TRBJ2-6; 8 nucleotides agree with TRBD1. This CDR3 has 19 amino acids. J was trimmed by 4 bases and V by 2 bases; bases with no gene match: 14. CDR1 and CDR2 from the germline V gene are SGDLS and YYNGEE. In DNA, the CDR3 is TGTGCCAGCAGCGTCCCAAGGGGGACAGGCCTCTCAGGGGCCAACGTCCTGACTTTC. Translated: CASSVPRGTGLSGANVLTF.

The chain uses TRBV4-1 and TRBJ2-5, with unresolved D. The CDR3 totals 14 residues. Germline-derived CDR1 and CDR2 are MGHRA and YSYEKL. V lost 4 bases and J 5 bases, leaving 14 bases between the germline ends. The CDR3 DNA is TGCGCCAGCAGCCCCCGGGCGGCCGGGGAGACCCAGTACTTC. Protein product: CASSPRAAGETQYF.

The V call is TRBV6-5, the J call TRBJ2-5, with 13 bases aligning to TRBD2. This CDR3 contains 15 residues. The V segment lost 7 bases and the J segment 5 bases; nucleotides outside the gene matches: 7. CDR1 is MNHEY and CDR2 is SVGAGI in the germline V gene. The CDR3 spells CASTVGLAGMETQYF. For the CDR3, the DNA is TGTGCCAGCACGGTGGGACTAGCGGGAATGGAGACCCAGTACTTC.

J is TRBJ1-1 and V is TRBV6-5, with 8 positions matching TRBD1. The V gene's germline CDR1 is MNHEY and CDR2 SVGAGI. With V trimmed by 7 bases and J by 5 bases, 6 bases remained unmatched. The CDR3 consists of 13 residues. CDR3 in DNA: TGTGCCAGCAAGTACGGACAGGGAACTGAAGCTTTCTTT. It encodes CASKYGQGTEAFF.

This clone was seen only once. The chain uses TRBV6-6 and TRBJ2-3; D is undetermined. Germline CDR1 is MNHNY and CDR2 is SVGAGI (reference sequence). V was cut by 2 bases and J by 0 bases, with 9 bases left in between. The CDR3 runs 15 residues. This CDR3 reads CASSYVTTSTDTQYF. CDR3 nucleotide sequence: TGTGCCAGCAGTTACGTGACAACTAGCACAGATACGCAGTATTTT.

V usage is TRBV4-1 and J usage is TRBJ2-7, with TRBD1 as a possible D gene (6 bases). Looked up from germline, CDR1 is MGHRA and CDR2 is YSYEKL. Between the trimmed V and J ends, which lost 1 base and 1 base, there was a span of 11 bases. The CDR3 has 15 amino acids. The CDR3 sequence: CASSQVGTPSYEQYF. The CDR3 DNA reads as TGCGCCAGCAGCCAAGTAGGGACACCTTCCTACGAGCAGTACTTC.

The CDR3 spells CASSSSALQAQETQYF. In DNA, the CDR3 is TGTGCCAGCAGTTCCTCCGCTTTACAGGCCCAAGAGACCCAGTACTTC. The V call is TRBV27, the J call TRBJ2-5, with D maybe TRBD1 (5 bases). Trimming removed 4 bases from V and 1 base from J, with 16 bases in between. The CDR3 is 16 amino acids. The germline V gene encodes CDR1 MNHEY and CDR2 SMNVEV (reference sequence).

V gene TRBV2 combines with J gene TRBJ2-3, with 8 bases fitting TRBD2. Germline trimming cut 1 base from V and 2 bases from J; bases unmatched to any gene: 5. The germline CDR1 and CDR2 sequences are SNHLY and FYNNEI. The CDR3 runs to 16 residues. CDR3 nucleotides: TGTGCCAGCAGTGAAGAACTAGCGGAGCCCACAGATACGCAGTATTTT. It specifies CASSEELAEPTDTQYF.